Shown below are 8 T cell receptor beta chains from a single sample sequenced in a study of cytomegalovirus exposure and HLA in healthy donors. The study ran its PCR with 60 Vbeta and 13 Jbeta primers. Measured with immunoSEQ multiplex PCR; TCRdb has only the in-frame clones, and not every one. The table shows approximately 150,000 clones, with 65% to 90% occurring only once. Sequencing was done on a sample of PBMCs. Source of these receptors: a male donor in good health and CMV-seronegative.

V usage is TRBV10-3 and J usage is TRBJ1-3, with a tentative D call TRBD1 (5 bases). The V gene's germline CDR1 is ENHRY and CDR2 SYGVKD. The CDR3 is made up of 16 amino acids. V lost 2 bases to trimming and J lost 6 bases, with 17 bases between them. The CDR3 protein is CAISETSSGAENTIYF. In nucleotides, the CDR3 is TGTGCCATCAGTGAGACCAGTAGCGGGGCGGAAAACACCATATATTTT.

The chain uses TRBV5-1 and TRBJ2-5; 7 nucleotides agree with TRBD2. The length of the CDR3 is 15 residues. The J segment lost 1 base and the V segment lost 4 bases, leaving 7 bases of the junction unmatched. Per the germline V gene, CDR1 is SGHRS and CDR2 is YFSETQ. The CDR3 spells CASSPDGGSQETQYF. The DNA of the CDR3 is TGCGCCAGCAGCCCAGACGGGGGGTCCCAAGAGACCCAGTACTTC.

The chain carries TRBV2 and TRBJ2-1, with D perhaps matching TRBD2 (7 bases). Per the germline V gene, CDR1 is SNHLY and CDR2 is FYNNEI. Trimming removed 6 bases at V and 6 bases at J, with 12 bases between. The CDR3 covers 13 residues. CDR3 protein: CASRGGASNEQFF. The CDR3 region has the DNA TGTGCCAGCAGGGGGGGGGCCTCCAATGAGCAGTTCTTC.

DNA for the CDR3: TGTGCCAGCAGCCTCGGGCTAGCGGGGGGGCTGCAAATCTACGAGCAGTACTTC. As protein: CASSLGLAGGLQIYEQYF. This rearrangement joins TRBV7-8 to TRBJ2-7; 12 bases are shared with TRBD2. V lost 5 bases to trimming and J lost 3 bases; unmatched junction nucleotides: 14. There are 18 residues in the CDR3. Germline CDR1 reads SGHVS; CDR2 reads FQNEAQ. Together with reference TRBV7-8 and TRBJ2-7, the CDR3 gives the full variable domain: GAGVSQSPRYKVAKRGQDVALRCDPISGHVSLFWYQQALGQGPEFLTYFQNEAQLDKSGLPSDRFFAERPEGSVSTLKIQRTQQEDSAVYLCASSLGLAGGLQIYEQYFGPGTRLTVT.

This clone was seen only a few times. The chain joins TRBV6-5 to TRBJ1-6, with 9 bases aligning to TRBD1. This CDR3 region has 16 residues. From germline, CDR1 is MNHEY and CDR2 SVGAGI. V shed 2 bases and J 10 bases; nucleotides not matched to a gene: 9. Here the CDR3 reads CASSYGFGDRDSPLHF. CDR3 coding DNA: TGTGCCAGCAGTTACGGATTCGGGGACAGGGACTCACCCCTCCACTTT.

The chain joins TRBV18 to TRBJ2-1; 10 positions match TRBD1. Germline V gene sequence: CDR1 KGHSH, CDR2 LQKENI. The CDR3 has 17 amino acids. J gave up 6 bases and V 5 bases, and 13 bases lay outside the gene matches. The CDR3 nucleotides are TGTGCCAGCTCATCAACAGCCGGGACAGGGGTCTCCAATGAGCAGTTCTTC. This translates into CASSSTAGTGVSNEQFF.

J is TRBJ1-2 and V is TRBV4-1; possible D gene TRBD1, 5 bases. CDR1 MGHRA and CDR2 YSYEKL come from the germline V gene. Trimming removed 4 bases at V and 1 base at J, with 7 bases between. CDR3 length: 13 amino acids. Written as DNA, the CDR3 is TGCGCCAGCAGCCGGGGACTTAACTATGGCTACACCTTC. It specifies CASSRGLNYGYTF.

The rearrangement links TRBV18 to TRBJ2-3; 12 bases are shared with TRBD1. The J segment lost 0 bases and the V segment lost 6 bases, leaving 7 bases of the junction unmatched. Germline assignment: CDR1 KGHSH and CDR2 LQKENI. The CDR3 covers 17 residues. The CDR3 nucleotides read TGTGCCAGCTCTGCAGCCGGGACAGGGGGCAGCACAGATACGCAGTATTTT. This codes for CASSAAGTGGSTDTQYF. The variable domain in full, completed from reference TRBV18 and TRBJ2-3, reads NAGVMQNPRHLVRRRGQEARLRCSPMKGHSHVYWYRQLPEEGLKFMVYLQKENIIDESGMPKERFSAEFPKEGPSILRIQQVVRGDSAAYFCASSAAGTGGSTDTQYFGPGTRLTVL.